This record covers a single T cell receptor (beta chain). The sample contains more than one DNA sequence encoding this CDR3. The data originate from a study of cytomegalovirus exposure and HLA in healthy donors. Profiling relied on immunoSEQ multiplex PCR, and the TCRdb table lists in-frame clones only, not all of them. The sample holds 90,000 or so clones, 75% to 90% seen once. The germline V and J ends were trimmed by 0 bases and 4 bases, with 10 bases remaining between them. This CDR3 spans 14 amino acids. In germline, CDR1 is GTSNPN, CDR2 SVGIG (reference sequence). The source material was PBMCs. The chain combines TRBV30 with TRBJ1-5, with D possibly TRBD1 on 6 matching bases. This TCR came from a man between 18 and 29 years old in good health and CMV-seropositive. The CDR3 region is CAWSVGQGNQPQHF. CDR3 in DNA: TGTGCCTGGAGTGTTGGGCAGGGGAATCAGCCCCAGCATTTT.